Described below is a single T cell receptor (beta chain) sequence and its context. Assay used: immunoSEQ multiplex PCR; TCRdb lists only in-frame clones, some missing. This sample carries approximately 170,000 clones, about 91% of them seen once, and the ten largest clones take 4.5% to 6%. V lost 6 bases and J 8 bases, leaving 17 bases between the germline ends. Germline loops: CDR1 SGHRS, CDR2 YFSETQ. This CDR3 has 14 residues. The data derive from a study of control samples from healthy donors and cancer patients. The chain joins TRBV5-1 to TRBJ1-4, with D possibly TRBD1 on 6 matching bases. The sequence came from a woman in her twenties or thirties in good health. Sequenced input: blood. The CDR3 bases are TGCGCCAGCACCCCTCGGGACATCAGGGAAAAACTGTTTTTT. The encoded protein is CASTPRDIREKLFF.